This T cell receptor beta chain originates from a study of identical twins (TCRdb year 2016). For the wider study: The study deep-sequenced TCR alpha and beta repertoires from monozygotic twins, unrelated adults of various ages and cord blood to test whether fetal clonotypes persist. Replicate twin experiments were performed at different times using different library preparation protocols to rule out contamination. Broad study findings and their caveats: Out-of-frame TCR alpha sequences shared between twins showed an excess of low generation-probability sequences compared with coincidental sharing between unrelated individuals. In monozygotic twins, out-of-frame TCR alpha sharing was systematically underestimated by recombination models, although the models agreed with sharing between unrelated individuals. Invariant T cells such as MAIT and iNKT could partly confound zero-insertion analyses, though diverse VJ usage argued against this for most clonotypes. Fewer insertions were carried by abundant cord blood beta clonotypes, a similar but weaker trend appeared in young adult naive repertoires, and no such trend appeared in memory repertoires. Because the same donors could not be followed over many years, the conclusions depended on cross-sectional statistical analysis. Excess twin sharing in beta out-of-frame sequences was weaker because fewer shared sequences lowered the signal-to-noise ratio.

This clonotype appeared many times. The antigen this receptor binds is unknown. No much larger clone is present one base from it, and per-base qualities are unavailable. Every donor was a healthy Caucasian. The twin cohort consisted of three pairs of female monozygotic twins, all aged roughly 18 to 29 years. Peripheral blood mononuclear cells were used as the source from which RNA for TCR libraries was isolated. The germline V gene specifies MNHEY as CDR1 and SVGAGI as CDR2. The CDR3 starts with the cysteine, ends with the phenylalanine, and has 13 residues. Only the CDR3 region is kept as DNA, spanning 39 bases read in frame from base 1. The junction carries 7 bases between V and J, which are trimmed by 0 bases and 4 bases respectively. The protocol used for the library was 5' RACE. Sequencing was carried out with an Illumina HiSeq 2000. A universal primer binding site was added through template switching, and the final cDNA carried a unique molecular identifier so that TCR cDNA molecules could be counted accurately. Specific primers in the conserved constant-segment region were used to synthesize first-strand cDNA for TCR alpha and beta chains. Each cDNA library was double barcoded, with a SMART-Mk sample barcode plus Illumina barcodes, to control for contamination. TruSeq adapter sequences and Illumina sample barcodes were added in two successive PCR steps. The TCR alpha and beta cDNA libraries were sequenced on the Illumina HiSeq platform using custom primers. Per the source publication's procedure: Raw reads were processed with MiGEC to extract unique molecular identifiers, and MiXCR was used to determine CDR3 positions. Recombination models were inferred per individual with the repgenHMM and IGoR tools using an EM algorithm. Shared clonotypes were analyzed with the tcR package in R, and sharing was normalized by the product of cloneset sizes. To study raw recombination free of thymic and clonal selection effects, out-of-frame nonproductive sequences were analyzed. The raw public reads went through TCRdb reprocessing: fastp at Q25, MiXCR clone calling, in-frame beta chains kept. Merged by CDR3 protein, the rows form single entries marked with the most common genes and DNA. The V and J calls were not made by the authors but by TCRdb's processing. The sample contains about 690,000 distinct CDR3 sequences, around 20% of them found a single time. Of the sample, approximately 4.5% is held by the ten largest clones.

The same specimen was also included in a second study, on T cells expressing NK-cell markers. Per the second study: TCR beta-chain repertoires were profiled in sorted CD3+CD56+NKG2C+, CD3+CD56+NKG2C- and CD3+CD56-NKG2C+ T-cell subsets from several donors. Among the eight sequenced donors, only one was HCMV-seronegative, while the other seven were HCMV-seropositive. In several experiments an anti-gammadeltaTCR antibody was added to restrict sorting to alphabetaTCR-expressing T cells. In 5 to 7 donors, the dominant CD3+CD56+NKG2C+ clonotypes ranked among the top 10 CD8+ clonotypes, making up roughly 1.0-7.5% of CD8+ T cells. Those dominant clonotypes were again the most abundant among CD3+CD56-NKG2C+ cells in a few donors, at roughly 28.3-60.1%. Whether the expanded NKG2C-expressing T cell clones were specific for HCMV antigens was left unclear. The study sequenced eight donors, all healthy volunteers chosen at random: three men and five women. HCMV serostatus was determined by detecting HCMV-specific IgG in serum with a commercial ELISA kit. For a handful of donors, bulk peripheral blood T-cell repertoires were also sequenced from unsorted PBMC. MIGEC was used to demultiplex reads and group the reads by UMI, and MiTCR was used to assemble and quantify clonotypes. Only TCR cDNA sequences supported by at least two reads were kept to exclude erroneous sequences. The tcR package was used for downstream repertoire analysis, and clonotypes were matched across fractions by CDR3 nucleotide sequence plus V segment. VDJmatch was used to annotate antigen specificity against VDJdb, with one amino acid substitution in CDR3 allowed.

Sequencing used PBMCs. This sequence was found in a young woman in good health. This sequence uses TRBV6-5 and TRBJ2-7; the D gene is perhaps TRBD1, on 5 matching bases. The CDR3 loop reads CASSYSQGYEQYF. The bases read TGTGCCAGCAGTTACTCCCAGGGTTACGAGCAGTACTTC.